Included here is one T cell receptor beta chain sequence, with context. Its recognized antigen is unknown. No base qualities exist here, and no much larger clone lies one base off it. Libraries came from the immunoSEQ multiplex PCR assay. TCRdb obtained this table from immuneACCESS and retained in-frame rearrangements with V and J assigned. These tables miss some clones; where compared with another copy, unresolved V genes account for less than half of the shortfall, and the remainder is unexplained. The sample includes around 130,000 clones, with 85% to 95% observed a single time. Of the sample, over 1.5% falls within the top ten clones. The sample belongs to a study of control samples from healthy donors and cancer patients (dated by TCRdb to the early 2020s). The cysteine opens and the phenylalanine closes a CDR3 of 14 amino acids. Only the CDR3 DNA stays, 42 bases, in frame from base 1. The germline V gene (reference sequence) sets CDR1 to SEHNR and CDR2 to FQNEAQ. Trimming accounts for 5 bases at V and 7 bases at J, while the number of junction bases matched to no gene is 7.

This TCR came from a man in his fifties with head and neck cancer. The rearranged segments are TRBV7-9 and TRBJ1-4; a stretch of 7 junction bases matches TRBD1. The material sequenced was PBMCs. The DNA sequence is given as TGTGCCAGCAGCCCAACAGGGGATTTTGAAAAACTGTTTTTT. Its amino acids are CASSPTGDFEKLFF.